This paragraph reports one T cell receptor beta chain. Antigen specificity is unknown. All donors came from Russia, were Caucasian and healthy, and spanned ages roughly 6 to 100. This record belongs to a study of blood T cells in healthy people across ages. Trimming cost V 3 bases and J 6 bases, with 6 bases left between them. The length of the CDR3 is 11 residues. The study's findings and limits: Naive T cell percentage showed a strong correlation with the diversity of TCR beta. Unsorted PBMC input precluded a conclusive naive versus antigen-experienced comparison.

Next came a second PCR, run for roughly 6 to 11 cycles, which used a sample-barcoded 5' primer along with a J-beta primer mix. TCRdb recomputed calls from the 5' RACE reads with MiXCR, one row per CDR3 protein. The data show about a million distinct CDR3 sequences, roughly 43% seen once. The specimen was blood. This clonotype was sampled from a man younger than 40 in good health. V usage is TRBV12-3 or TRBV12-4 and J usage is TRBJ2-7; D gene unclear. CDR3 residues: CASSFGIEQYF. The CDR3 region has the DNA TGTGCCAGCAGTTTTGGGATCGAGCAGTACTTC.